The present TCR beta chain was sequenced within a study of blood T cell repertoires in COVID-19. Whole-study context: COVID-19 samples collected from the United States, Italy and Spain covered acute and convalescent phases. The cDNA or gDNA used as material had been derived from T cells, B-cell-depleted T cells, or PBMCs.

Original processing methods: Amplification from reference gene primers served as the basis for estimated nucleated cell counts. Here immunoSEQ multiplex PCR was the method, and the copy in TCRdb shows in-frame clones only, minus some. The V and J calls and clone size were taken over from that table, and D and trimming were inferred from the DNA. The sample records some 160,000 clones, roughly 78% being singletons. Trimming took 4 bases from V and 4 from J, leaving 11 bases between them. This CDR3 has 14 residues. Looked up from germline, CDR1 is MNHEY and CDR2 is SVGAGI. This chain joins TRBV6-5 and TRBJ1-3; tentative D call: TRBD1 (5 bases). This receptor was taken from a man aged 65 to 79 with active or convalescent COVID-19. Sequencing used peripheral blood. CDR3 sequence: CASSSGWPGNTIYF. The CDR3 nucleotides are TGTGCCAGCAGTTCAGGGTGGCCCGGAAACACCATATATTTT.